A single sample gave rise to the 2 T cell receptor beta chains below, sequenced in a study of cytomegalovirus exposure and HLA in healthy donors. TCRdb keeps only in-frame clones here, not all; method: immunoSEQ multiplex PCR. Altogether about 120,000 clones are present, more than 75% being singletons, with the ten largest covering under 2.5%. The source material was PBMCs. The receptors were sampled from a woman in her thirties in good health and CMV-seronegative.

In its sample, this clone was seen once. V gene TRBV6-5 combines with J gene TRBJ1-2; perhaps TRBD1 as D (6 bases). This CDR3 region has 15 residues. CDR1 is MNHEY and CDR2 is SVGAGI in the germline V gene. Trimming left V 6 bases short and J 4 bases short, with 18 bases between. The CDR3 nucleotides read TGTGCCAGCAGCCCAGGGCCAGGGGCTGGCTATGGCTACACCTTC. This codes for CASSPGPGAGYGYTF.

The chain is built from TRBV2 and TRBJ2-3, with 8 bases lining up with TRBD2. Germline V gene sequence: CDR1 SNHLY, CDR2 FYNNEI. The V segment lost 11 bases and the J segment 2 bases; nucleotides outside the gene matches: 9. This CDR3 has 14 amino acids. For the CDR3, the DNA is TGTGCCCCCGGCAGCGGGGGCTCCACAGATACGCAGTATTTT. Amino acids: CAPGSGGSTDTQYF.